This T cell receptor (beta chain) originates from a study of cytomegalovirus exposure and HLA in healthy donors. Overall study results and limits: As was reported, the HLA-A and HLA-B alleles of most subjects were accurately predicted from TCR beta sequences. Among CMV-associated TCR beta chains, most appeared HLA-restricted in a later analysis.

Comments on this clone: Its antigen is still unknown.

Vbeta (60) and Jbeta (13) primers were used in the PCR. Profiled with immunoSEQ multiplex PCR; TCRdb holds only in-frame clones, not every one. The table shows 250,000 to 350,000 clones, with over 85% occurring only once. The CDR3 has 14 residues. Between the trimmed V and J ends, which lost 0 bases and 0 bases, there was a span of 6 bases. Germline V gene sequence: CDR1 LNHNV, CDR2 YYDKDF (reference sequence). V gene TRBV15 combines with J gene TRBJ2-7; D is ambiguous. Sequenced input: PBMCs. The clonotype originates from a woman between 18 and 29 years old in good health and CMV-seronegative. The CDR3 region has the DNA TGTGCCACCAGCAGAGATCCGAGCTCCTACGAGCAGTACTTC. Translating it yields CATSRDPSSYEQYF.